The clone carrying this T cell receptor beta chain was counted a few times. Its antigen is not known. Germline loops: CDR1 SGDLS, CDR2 YYNGEE. V was shortened by 3 bases and J by 3 bases, with 15 bases between the two germline ends. The CDR3 has 16 residues. This sample stems from a study of spatial heterogeneity in lung cancer. Study overall: Within raw reads, each unique TCR and UMI combination appeared on average more than ten times. Study-level findings and limits: Detection of ubiquitous tumor TCRs in blood was higher at resection than follow-up.

TCR cDNA molecules each carried a unique molecular identifier. TCRdb passed the 5' RACE reads through MiXCR, listing each CDR3 protein once. The repertoire has around 74,000 distinct CDR3 sequences, 13% of them found once; the top ten carry about 7.1%. Described time point: sample taken at primary tumor resection. Unsorted whole RNA samples from tumor, nontumor lung or frozen PBMC were sequenced. The donor population consisted of approximately 79 patients with untreated, early-stage non-small cell lung cancer. The V call is TRBV9, the J call TRBJ1-4, with D possibly being TRBD1 (6 bases). Sequences were derived from PBMCs, sampled at surgery. The source is a male donor with early-stage non-small cell lung cancer. The CDR3 loop is CASSAVQGLANEKLFF. CDR3 nucleotides: TGTGCCAGCAGCGCGGTACAGGGTTTGGCTAATGAAAAACTGTTTTTT.